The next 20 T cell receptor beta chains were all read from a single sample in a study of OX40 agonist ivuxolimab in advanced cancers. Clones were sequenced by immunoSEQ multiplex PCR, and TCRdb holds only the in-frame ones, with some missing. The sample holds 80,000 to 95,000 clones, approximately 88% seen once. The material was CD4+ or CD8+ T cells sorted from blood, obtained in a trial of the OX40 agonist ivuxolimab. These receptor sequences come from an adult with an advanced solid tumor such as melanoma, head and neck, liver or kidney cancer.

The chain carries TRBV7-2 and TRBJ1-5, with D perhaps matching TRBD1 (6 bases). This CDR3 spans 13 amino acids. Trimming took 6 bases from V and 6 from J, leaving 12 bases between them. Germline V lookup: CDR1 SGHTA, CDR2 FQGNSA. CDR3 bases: TGTGCCAGCAGTTACAGGGAGAGTCAGCCCCAGCATTTT. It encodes CASSYRESQPQHF.

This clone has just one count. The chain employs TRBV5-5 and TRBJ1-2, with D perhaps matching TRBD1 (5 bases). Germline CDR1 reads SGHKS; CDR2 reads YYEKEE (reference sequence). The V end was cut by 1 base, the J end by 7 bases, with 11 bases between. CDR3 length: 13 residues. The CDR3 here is CASSLSGASGYTF. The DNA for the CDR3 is TGTGCCAGCAGCTTGTCCGGGGCCTCTGGCTACACCTTC.

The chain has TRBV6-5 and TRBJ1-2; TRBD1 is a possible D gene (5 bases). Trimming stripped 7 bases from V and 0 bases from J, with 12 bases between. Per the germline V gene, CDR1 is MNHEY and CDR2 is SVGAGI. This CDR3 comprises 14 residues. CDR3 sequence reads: CASNRGAPNYGYTF. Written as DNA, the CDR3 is TGTGCCAGCAACCGAGGGGCACCTAACTATGGCTACACCTTC.

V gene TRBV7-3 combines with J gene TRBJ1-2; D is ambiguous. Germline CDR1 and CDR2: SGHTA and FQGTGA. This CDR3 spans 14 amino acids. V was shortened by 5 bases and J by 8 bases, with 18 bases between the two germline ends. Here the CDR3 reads CASSAGSAGSGYTF. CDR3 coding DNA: TGTGCCAGCAGCGCGGGATCGGCGGGGTCCGGCTACACCTTC.

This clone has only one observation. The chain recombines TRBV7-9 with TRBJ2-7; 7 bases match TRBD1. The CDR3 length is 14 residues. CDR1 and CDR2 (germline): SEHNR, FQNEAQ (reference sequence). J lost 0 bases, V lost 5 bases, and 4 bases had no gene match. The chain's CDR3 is CASSPRQGSYEQYF. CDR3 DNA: TGTGCCAGCAGCCCTCGACAGGGCTCCTACGAGCAGTACTTC.

CDR3 nucleotides: TGTGCCAGCAGCCTGGGACTAGGGCGGGAAAAACTGTTTTTT. It specifies CASSLGLGREKLFF. The chain has TRBV5-5 and TRBJ1-4; D is perhaps TRBD1 (5 bases). V lost 4 bases to trimming and J lost 8 bases, with 15 bases between them. Per the germline V gene, CDR1 is SGHKS and CDR2 is YYEKEE (reference sequence). This CDR3 contains 14 residues.

The CDR3 nucleotides are TGTGCCATCCCGGGGGGACTCTATGGCTACACCTTC. This sequence encodes CAIPGGLYGYTF. V usage is TRBV28 and J usage is TRBJ1-2; possible D gene TRBD1, 5 bases. This CDR3 region has 12 residues. V was shortened by 10 bases and J by 4 bases, with 13 bases between the two germline ends. Per the germline V gene, CDR1 is MDHEN and CDR2 is SYDVKM.

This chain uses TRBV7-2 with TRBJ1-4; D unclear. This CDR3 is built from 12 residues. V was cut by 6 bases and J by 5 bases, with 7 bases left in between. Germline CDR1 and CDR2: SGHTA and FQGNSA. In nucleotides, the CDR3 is TGTGCCAGCAGGCTCGGGAATGAAAAACTGTTTTTT. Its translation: CASRLGNEKLFF. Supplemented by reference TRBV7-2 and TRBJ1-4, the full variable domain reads GAGVSQSPSNKVTEKGKDVELRCDPISGHTALYWYRQSLGQGLEFLIYFQGNSAPDKSGLPSDRFSAERTGGSVSTLTIQRTQQEDSAVYLCASRLGNEKLFFGSGTQLSVL.

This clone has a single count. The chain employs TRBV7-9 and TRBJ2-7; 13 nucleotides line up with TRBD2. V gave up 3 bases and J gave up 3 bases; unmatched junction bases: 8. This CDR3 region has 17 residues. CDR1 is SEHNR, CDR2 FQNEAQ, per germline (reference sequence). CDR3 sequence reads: CASSFRTSGGVFYEQYF. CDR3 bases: TGTGCCAGCAGCTTCAGGACTAGCGGGGGTGTATTCTACGAGCAGTACTTC.

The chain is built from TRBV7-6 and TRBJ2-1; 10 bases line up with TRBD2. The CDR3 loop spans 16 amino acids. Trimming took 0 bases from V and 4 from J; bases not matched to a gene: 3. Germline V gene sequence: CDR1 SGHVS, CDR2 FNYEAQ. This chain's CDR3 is CASSLAVAGGYNEQFF. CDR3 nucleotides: TGTGCCAGCAGCTTAGCAGTAGCGGGGGGTTACAATGAGCAGTTCTTC.

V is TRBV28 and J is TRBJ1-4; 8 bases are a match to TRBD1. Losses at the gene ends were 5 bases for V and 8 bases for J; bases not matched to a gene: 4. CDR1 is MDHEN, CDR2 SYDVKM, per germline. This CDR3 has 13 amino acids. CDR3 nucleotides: TGTGCCAGCAGTAAAGGGACAGGCGAAAAACTGTTTTTT. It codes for CASSKGTGEKLFF.

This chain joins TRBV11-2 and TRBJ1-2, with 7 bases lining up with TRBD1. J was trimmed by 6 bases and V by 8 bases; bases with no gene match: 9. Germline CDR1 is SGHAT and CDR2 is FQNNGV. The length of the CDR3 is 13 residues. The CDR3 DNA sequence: TGTGCCAGCTCCTGGGGACAGAAAGATGGCTACACCTTC. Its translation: CASSWGQKDGYTF.

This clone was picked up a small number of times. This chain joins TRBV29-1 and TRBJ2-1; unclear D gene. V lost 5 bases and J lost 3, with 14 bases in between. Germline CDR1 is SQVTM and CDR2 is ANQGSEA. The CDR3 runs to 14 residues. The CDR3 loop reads CSVHSPSIYNEQFF. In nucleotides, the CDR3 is TGCAGCGTTCATAGCCCGAGTATCTACAATGAGCAGTTCTTC.

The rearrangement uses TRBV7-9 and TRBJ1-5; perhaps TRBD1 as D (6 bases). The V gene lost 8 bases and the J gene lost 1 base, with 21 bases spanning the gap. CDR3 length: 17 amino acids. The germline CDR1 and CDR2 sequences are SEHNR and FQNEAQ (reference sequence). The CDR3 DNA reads TGTGCCAGCCGAGGGCAGGGGCTAATCAGCAGCAATCAGCCCCAGCATTTT. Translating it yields CASRGQGLISSNQPQHF.

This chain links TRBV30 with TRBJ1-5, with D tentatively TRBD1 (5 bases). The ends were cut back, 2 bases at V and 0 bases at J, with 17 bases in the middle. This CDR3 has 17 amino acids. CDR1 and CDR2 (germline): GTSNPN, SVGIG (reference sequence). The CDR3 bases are TGTGCCTGGAGTTACCCCCGGGACCGGTATAGCAATCAGCCCCAGCATTTT. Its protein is CAWSYPRDRYSNQPQHF. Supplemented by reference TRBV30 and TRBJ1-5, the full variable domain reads SQTIHQWPATLVQPVGSPLSLECTVEGTSNPNLYWYRQAAGRGLQLLFYSVGIGQISSEVPQNLSASRPQDRQFILSSKKLLLSDSGFYLCAWSYPRDRYSNQPQHFGDGTRLSIL.

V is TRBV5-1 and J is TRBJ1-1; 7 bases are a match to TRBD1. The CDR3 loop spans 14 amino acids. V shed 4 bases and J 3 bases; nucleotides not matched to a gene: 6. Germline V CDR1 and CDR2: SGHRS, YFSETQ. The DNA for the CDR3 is TGCGCCAGCAGCAGTGGGACAGCTTACACTGAAGCTTTCTTT. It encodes CASSSGTAYTEAFF.

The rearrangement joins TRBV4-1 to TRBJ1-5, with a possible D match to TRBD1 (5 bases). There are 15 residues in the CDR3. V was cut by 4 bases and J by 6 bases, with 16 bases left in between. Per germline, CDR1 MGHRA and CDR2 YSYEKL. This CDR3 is CASSLVSSGGQPQHF. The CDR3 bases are TGCGCCAGCAGCCTAGTATCATCGGGGGGTCAGCCCCAGCATTTT.

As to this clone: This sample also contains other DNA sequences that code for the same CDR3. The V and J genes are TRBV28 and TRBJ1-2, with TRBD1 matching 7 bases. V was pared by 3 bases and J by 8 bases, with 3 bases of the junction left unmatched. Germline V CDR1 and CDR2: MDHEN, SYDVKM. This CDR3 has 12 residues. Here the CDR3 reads CASSLTGYGYTF. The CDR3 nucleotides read TGTGCCAGCAGTTTGACAGGGTACGGCTACACCTTC.

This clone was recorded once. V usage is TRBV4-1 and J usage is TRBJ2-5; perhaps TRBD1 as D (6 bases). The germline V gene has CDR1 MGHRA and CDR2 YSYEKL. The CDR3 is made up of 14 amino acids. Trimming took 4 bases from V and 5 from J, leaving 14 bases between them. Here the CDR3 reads CASSPQQGRETQYF. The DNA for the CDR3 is TGCGCCAGCAGCCCTCAACAGGGTAGGGAGACCCAGTACTTC.

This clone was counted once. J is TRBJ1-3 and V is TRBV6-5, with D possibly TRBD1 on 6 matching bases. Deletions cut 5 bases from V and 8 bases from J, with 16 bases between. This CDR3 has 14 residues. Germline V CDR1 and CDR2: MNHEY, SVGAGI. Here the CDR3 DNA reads TGTGCCAGCAGTCGCCTCCAGGACAGCTACACCATATATTTT. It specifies CASSRLQDSYTIYF.